Listed here are 12 T cell receptor beta chains from one sample, sequenced in a study of T cell changes during pregnancy in multiple sclerosis. Only in-frame clones appear in the TCRdb table, and some are missing; sequencing was by immunoSEQ multiplex PCR. This table holds about 97,000 clones, just over 90% found once. The sample here was peripheral blood, taken in the second trimester of pregnancy. These receptors all come from a female donor in good health, enrolled as a control in a pregnancy study.

V and J are TRBV9 and TRBJ1-3; D is possibly TRBD1 (5 bases). Germline V lookup: CDR1 SGDLS, CDR2 YYNGEE. V was pared by 0 bases and J by 0 bases, with 13 bases between. This CDR3 is built from 17 residues. CDR3: CASSVGGGAPSGNTIYF. In DNA, the CDR3 is TGTGCCAGCAGCGTAGGGGGAGGGGCTCCCTCTGGAAACACCATATATTTT.

The chain couples TRBV11-3 to TRBJ2-2; TRBD1 might be the D (5 bases). The germline gives CDR1 SGHNT, CDR2 YENEEA. The CDR3 runs to 13 residues. Trimming removed 5 bases at V and 8 bases at J, with 12 bases between. The DNA of the CDR3 is TGTGCCAGCAGCCCCAGGGTAACGGGGGAGCTGTTTTTT. This codes for CASSPRVTGELFF.

The chain joins TRBV18 to TRBJ2-3; D is uncertain. Trimming stripped 6 bases from V and 0 bases from J, with 4 bases between. CDR3 length: 12 residues. From germline, CDR1 is KGHSH and CDR2 LQKENI. CDR3 amino acids: CASSGSTDTQYF. The DNA for the CDR3 is TGTGCCAGCTCGGGCAGCACAGATACGCAGTATTTT.

The chain recombines TRBV2 with TRBJ1-2; 9 bases align to TRBD1. This CDR3 contains 15 residues. Germline V lookup: CDR1 SNHLY, CDR2 FYNNEI. The junction had 2 bases not matched to a gene; V was cut back by 0 bases and J by 3 bases. Here the CDR3 DNA reads TGTGCCAGCAGTGAAGCGGACAGGGGTGACTATGGCTACACCTTC. Protein: CASSEADRGDYGYTF.

This chain connects TRBV19 to TRBJ1-1; D may be TRBD1 (5 bases). This CDR3 has 12 residues. Germline V lookup: CDR1 LNHDA, CDR2 SQIVND (reference sequence). V gave up 4 bases and J gave up 8 bases, with 11 bases separating them. In DNA, the CDR3 is TGTGCCAGTAGTAGGGATTACAGGGAAGCTTTCTTT. It yields the protein CASSRDYREAFF.

V and J are TRBV19 and TRBJ2-2; possibly TRBD2 for D (6 bases). CDR1 and CDR2 from the germline V gene are LNHDA and SQIVND (reference sequence). V lost 4 bases to trimming and J lost 5 bases, with 14 bases between them. CDR3 size: 15 residues. This CDR3 reads CASSNEIAATGELFF. CDR3 sequence (DNA): TGTGCCAGTAGTAACGAGATAGCGGCGACCGGGGAGCTGTTTTTT.

The chain links TRBV4-3 to TRBJ1-5, with TRBD1 as a possible D gene (6 bases). Germline CDR1 is LGHNA and CDR2 is YSLEER. The CDR3 totals 15 residues. Trimming left V 0 bases short and J 4 bases short, with 10 bases between. The CDR3 bases are TGCGCCAGCAGCCAAGATCACAGGGTGAATCAGCCCCAGCATTTT. Residues: CASSQDHRVNQPQHF.

The V call is TRBV5-6, the J call TRBJ1-1, with D possibly matching TRBD1 (6 bases). This CDR3 is 15 amino acids long. Looked up from germline, CDR1 is SGHDT and CDR2 is YYEEEE. V lost 2 bases and J lost 0, with 11 bases in between. The DNA for the CDR3 is TGTGCCAGCAGCTTACCGGGACAAGTGAACACTGAAGCTTTCTTT. It translates to CASSLPGQVNTEAFF.

This clone was recorded once. V gene TRBV4-1 combines with J gene TRBJ2-6; possibly TRBD1 for D (5 bases). CDR1 and CDR2 (germline): MGHRA, YSYEKL. This CDR3 comprises 15 residues. The V and J ends lost 7 bases and 0 bases respectively, with 10 bases between them. Written as DNA, the CDR3 is TGCGCCAGCACTCAAGGGGACTCTGGGGCCAACGTCCTGACTTTC. This gives the protein CASTQGDSGANVLTF.

The chain uses TRBV6-4 and TRBJ1-6; TRBD1 matches 9 bases. V shed 0 bases and J 10 bases; nucleotides not matched to a gene: 7. Germline assignment: CDR1 MRHNA and CDR2 SNTAGT. There are 16 residues in the CDR3. This chain's CDR3 is CASSDSRQGVGSPLHF. The CDR3 bases are TGTGCCAGCAGTGACTCGAGACAGGGGGTCGGATCACCCCTCCACTTT.

The V and J genes are TRBV20-1 and TRBJ1-2; D perhaps matches TRBD1 (6 bases). Germline CDR1 reads DFQATT; CDR2 reads SNEGSKA (reference sequence). Trimming took 6 bases from V and 6 from J, leaving 11 bases between them. The CDR3 runs to 11 residues. DNA for the CDR3: TGCAGTGCGAAGCGGGACAATGGCTACACCTTC. Protein product: CSAKRDNGYTF.

V gene TRBV5-1 combines with J gene TRBJ1-2; a possible D gene is TRBD1 (6 bases). Trimming took 2 bases from V and 1 from J, leaving 12 bases between them. This CDR3 comprises 15 residues. CDR1 SGHRS and CDR2 YFSETQ come from the germline V gene. DNA for the CDR3: TGCGCCAGCAGCTTTGACAGGCCCAATAACTATGGCTACACCTTC. This codes for CASSFDRPNNYGYTF.